What follows describes a single T cell receptor (beta chain). CDR1 and CDR2 from the germline V gene are SNHLY and FYNNEI. Trimming left V 4 bases short and J 5 bases short, with 15 bases between. The CDR3 runs to 15 residues. Some clones are missing from TCRdb's copy, which holds only in-frame ones; the method was immunoSEQ multiplex PCR. The table records roughly 69,000 clones, roughly 86% of them present only once. This entry comes from a study of control samples from healthy donors and cancer patients. The source material was PBMCs. The chain joins TRBV2 to TRBJ2-1, with no clear D. This TCR was sampled from a woman in her fifties or sixties with head and neck cancer. The CDR3 loop reads CASSAPGLLDNEQFF. For the CDR3, the DNA is TGTGCCAGCAGTGCCCCGGGTCTCCTGGACAATGAGCAGTTCTTC. The full variable domain, with the rest looked up from reference TRBV2 and TRBJ2-1, is EPEVTQTPSHQVTQMGQEVILRCVPISNHLYFYWYRQILGQKVEFLVSFYNNEISEKSEIFDDQFSVERPDGSNFTLKIRSTKLEDSAMYFCASSAPGLLDNEQFFGPGTRLTVL.